This entry lists 29 T cell receptor beta chains sequenced from one sample in a study of blood T cell repertoires in COVID-19. Sequencing was performed with immunoSEQ multiplex PCR; in TCRdb, only in-frame clones are kept and a portion is missing. The sample records some 220,000 clones, about 87% being singletons. The sequenced material came from PBMCs or T cells enriched from blood (not recorded which). Source of these receptors: a woman between 25 and 40 years old who had recovered from COVID-19.

CDR3 in amino acids: CASSLEGRGGADTQYF. Written as DNA, the CDR3 is TGTGCCAGCAGCTTAGAAGGTCGCGGGGGGGCGGATACGCAGTATTTT. J is TRBJ2-3 and V is TRBV11-3, with 9 bases lining up with TRBD2. The CDR3 spans 16 residues. Unmatched junction bases numbered 7, after V lost 0 bases and J lost 6 bases. Germline CDR1 and CDR2: SGHNT and YENEEA. The whole variable domain, filled in from reference TRBV11-3 and TRBJ2-3, reads EAGVVQSPRYKIIEKKQPVAFWCNPISGHNTLYWYLQNLGQGPELLIRYENEEAVDDSQLPKDRFSAERLKGVDSTLKIQPAELGDSAVYLCASSLEGRGGADTQYFGPGTRLTVL.

The chain is built from TRBV4-3 and TRBJ1-1; TRBD1 matches 7 bases. The CDR3 covers 17 residues. The V gene end was trimmed by 1 base and the J gene end by 0 bases; junction bases not matched to a gene: 8. Germline V gives CDR1 LGHNA, CDR2 YSLEER. CDR3 region: CASSQGMTGMLNTEAFF. In nucleotides, the CDR3 is TGCGCCAGCAGCCAAGGTATGACAGGGATGCTGAACACTGAAGCTTTCTTT.

The V gene is TRBV5-1, the J gene TRBJ1-5; D is possibly TRBD1 (6 bases). V lost 5 bases to trimming and J lost 7 bases, with 13 bases between them. CDR1 SGHRS and CDR2 YFSETQ come from the germline V gene. This CDR3 region has 13 residues. CDR3 loop: CASRLDSMQPQHF. CDR3 DNA sequence: TGCGCCAGCAGGCTGGACAGTATGCAGCCCCAGCATTTT.

The chain has TRBV9 and TRBJ2-2, with TRBD2 identical over 15 bases. Germline assignment: CDR1 SGDLS and CDR2 YYNGEE. The V and J ends lost 2 bases and 1 base, in that order; junction bases with no gene match: 6. The CDR3 loop spans 19 amino acids. The CDR3 region is CASSVEPGLAGGNTGELFF. The DNA for the CDR3 is TGTGCCAGCAGCGTCGAACCGGGACTAGCGGGGGGGAACACCGGGGAGCTGTTTTTT.

This chain connects TRBV5-4 to TRBJ2-3; 11 positions match TRBD2. Germline CDR1 reads SGHNT; CDR2 reads YYREEE (reference sequence). J gave up 7 bases and V 3 bases, and 16 bases lay outside the gene matches. The CDR3 sequence is 18 residues long. CDR3 nucleotides: TGTGCCAGCAGCTCGGATAAACTACTAGCGGGGGTTATTAATACGCAGTATTTT. Residues: CASSSDKLLAGVINTQYF.

This chain links TRBV5-1 with TRBJ1-1; 8 bases are a match to TRBD1. Germline V lookup: CDR1 SGHRS, CDR2 YFSETQ. Germline trimming cut 6 bases from V and 5 bases from J; bases unmatched to any gene: 15. The CDR3 extends over 16 amino acids. The CDR3 bases are TGCGCCAGCAAACCTCAACCTGACAGGGGAGTGACTGAAGCTTTCTTT. It specifies CASKPQPDRGVTEAFF.

The V call is TRBV6-1, the J call TRBJ2-5; D is undetermined. V was cut by 2 bases and J by 4 bases, with 11 bases left in between. This CDR3 is built from 14 residues. CDR1 is MNHNS, CDR2 SASEGT, per germline. Written as DNA, the CDR3 is TGTGCCAGCAGTGAATCTTTGACATTAGAGACCCAGTACTTC. Protein sequence: CASSESLTLETQYF.

This chain links TRBV2 with TRBJ1-1, with 9 bases lining up with TRBD1. This CDR3 spans 12 amino acids. Germline CDR1 reads SNHLY; CDR2 reads FYNNEI. V lost 9 bases, J lost 7 bases, and 6 bases stayed unmatched. CDR3 sequence: CARSGTGSEAFF. CDR3 coding DNA: TGTGCCAGATCCGGGACAGGGAGTGAAGCTTTCTTT.

This clone was observed a handful of times. The chain recombines TRBV10-3 with TRBJ2-2; D is uncertain. With 4 bases removed from V and 6 bases from J, the gap between germline ends came to 9 bases. This CDR3 is built from 13 residues. CDR1 is ENHRY, CDR2 SYGVKD, per germline. The CDR3 loop is CAISGSSSGELFF. In DNA, the CDR3 is TGTGCCATCAGTGGAAGTAGCTCCGGGGAGCTGTTTTTT.

This chain connects TRBV4-3 to TRBJ1-2; D possibly corresponds to TRBD1 (5 bases). The V gene's germline CDR1 is LGHNA and CDR2 YSLEER. Trimming stripped 5 bases from V and 8 bases from J, with 15 bases between. The CDR3 sequence is 13 residues long. Here the CDR3 reads CASSNRRGDGYTF. The DNA for the CDR3 is TGCGCCAGCAGCAATCGGAGGGGTGACGGCTACACCTTC.

The chain recombines TRBV27 with TRBJ2-7, with 9 nucleotides matching TRBD2. Germline V lookup: CDR1 MNHEY, CDR2 SMNVEV (reference sequence). This CDR3 comprises 14 residues. J lost 7 bases, V lost 2 bases, and 6 bases had no gene match. The CDR3 DNA follows: TGTGCCAGCAGTTTAAGCGGGGGGCCGGGGGAGCAGTACTTC. Amino acid sequence: CASSLSGGPGEQYF.

In its sample, this clone was seen once. The V gene is TRBV9, the J gene TRBJ2-3; no definite D call. Germline V gene lookup returns CDR1 SGDLS and CDR2 YYNGEE. Trimming pared 0 bases from V and 6 bases from J, leaving 11 bases between. This CDR3 spans 14 amino acids. The CDR3: CASSVGPRRDTQYF. CDR3 in DNA: TGTGCCAGCAGCGTAGGGCCGAGGCGGGATACGCAGTATTTT.

This rearrangement joins TRBV19 to TRBJ1-2, with 7 bases identical to TRBD1. The CDR3 has 13 residues. V shed 7 bases, J shed 2 bases, and the junction held 4 bases outside the gene matches. The germline CDR1 and CDR2 sequences are LNHDA and SQIVND (reference sequence). The CDR3 region is CASTSGQNYGYTF. The CDR3, as DNA: TGTGCCAGTACCTCGGGACAGAACTATGGCTACACCTTC.

The chain links TRBV19 to TRBJ1-5; no clear D. V shed 5 bases and J shed 7 bases, with 12 bases lying between them. This CDR3 spans 13 amino acids. The germline CDR1 and CDR2 sequences are LNHDA and SQIVND (reference sequence). CDR3 nucleotides: TGTGCCAGTAGTCCGGGTGCGGGGCAGCCCCAGCATTTT. Translated: CASSPGAGQPQHF.

The CDR3 coding sequence is TGTGCCAGCAGCCCGGGGGACAGGGACTATGGCTACACCTTC. It specifies CASSPGDRDYGYTF. V is TRBV3-1 (or the pseudogene TRBV3-2) and J is TRBJ1-2; 9 bases align to TRBD1. This CDR3 has 14 amino acids. Germline CDR1 and CDR2: LGHDT and YNNKEL (reference sequence). The junction had 3 bases not matched to a gene; V was cut back by 4 bases and J by 3 bases.

V gene TRBV6-5 combines with J gene TRBJ1-2, with D possibly matching TRBD1 (5 bases). Germline-derived CDR1 and CDR2 are MNHEY and SVGAGI. V dropped 2 bases and J dropped 4 bases, with 11 bases sitting between them. This CDR3 region has 14 residues. The CDR3 sequence: CASSYRGGSYGYTF. The DNA of the CDR3 is TGTGCCAGCAGTTACCGCGGGGGGAGCTATGGCTACACCTTC.

This clone was seen only once. The chain employs TRBV7-8 and TRBJ1-2; TRBD1 is a possible D gene (5 bases). The CDR3 consists of 14 residues. Germline values: CDR1 SGHVS, CDR2 FQNEAQ. Trimming pared 0 bases from V and 8 bases from J, leaving 13 bases between. The CDR3 bases are TGTGCCAGCAGCTTAGCGGCCAGGGTGGTCGGCTACACCTTC. Its protein product is CASSLAARVVGYTF.

This clone was observed a handful of times. This chain's CDR3 is CASTSGYTSSETQYF. CDR3 nucleotide sequence: TGTGCCAGTACCTCGGGATACACATCGTCAGAGACCCAGTACTTC. V usage is TRBV19 and J usage is TRBJ2-5; weak D call: TRBD2 (5 bases). The V gene lost 7 bases and the J gene lost 4 bases, with 19 bases spanning the gap. The length of the CDR3 is 15 residues. Germline CDR1 LNHDA, CDR2 SQIVND (reference sequence).

J is TRBJ2-2 and V is TRBV5-1; perhaps TRBD2 as D (6 bases). This CDR3 has 14 amino acids. The V gene's germline CDR1 is SGHRS and CDR2 YFSETQ. V was cut by 1 base and J by 5 bases, with 9 bases left in between. In DNA form, the CDR3 reads TGCGCCAGCAGCTTGACTAGCTCGACCGGGGAGCTGTTTTTT. Encoded protein: CASSLTSSTGELFF.

The chain links TRBV6-4 to TRBJ2-2; D gene ambiguous. Germline V gene sequence: CDR1 MRHNA, CDR2 SNTAGT. Trimming left V 11 bases short and J 4 bases short, with 2 bases between. The CDR3 loop spans 9 amino acids. The CDR3 sequence is CARTGELFF. The DNA of the CDR3 is TGTGCCCGCACCGGGGAGCTGTTTTTT.

The rearrangement joins TRBV27 to TRBJ2-2, with unresolved D. Deletions cut 6 bases from V and 3 bases from J, with 11 bases between. The CDR3 sequence is 14 residues long. The germline gives CDR1 MNHEY, CDR2 SMNVEV (reference sequence). CDR3 loop: CASRTSFHTGELFF. CDR3 coding DNA: TGTGCCAGCAGGACTTCTTTTCACACCGGGGAGCTGTTTTTT.

The rearrangement joins TRBV10-3 to TRBJ1-1, with 7 nucleotides matching TRBD1. With V trimmed by 5 bases and J by 5 bases, 8 bases remained unmatched. This CDR3 has 14 residues. Germline loops: CDR1 ENHRY, CDR2 SYGVKD. CDR3 sequence: CAISTTGVWTEAFF. In DNA form, the CDR3 reads TGTGCCATCAGTACCACAGGGGTTTGGACTGAAGCTTTCTTT.

A single count supports this clone. This chain uses TRBV6-5 with TRBJ1-2, with D possibly being TRBD1 (6 bases). CDR1 is MNHEY, CDR2 SVGAGI, per germline. V lost 1 base and J 4 bases, leaving 13 bases between the germline ends. The length of the CDR3 is 15 residues. The CDR3 DNA sequence: TGTGCCAGCAGTTACTATCCGGGACAACTCTATGGCTACACCTTC. The encoded protein is CASSYYPGQLYGYTF.

The chain links TRBV7-8 to TRBJ1-5, with D possibly matching TRBD1 (6 bases). The V end lost 5 bases, the J end lost 6 bases, and 14 bases lay between the germline ends. Looked up from germline, CDR1 is SGHVS and CDR2 is FQNEAQ. The CDR3 has 14 amino acids. The CDR3 DNA is TGTGCCAGCAGCCCAGGGGCAGCGAGTCAGCCCCAGCATTTT. Amino acids: CASSPGAASQPQHF.

V is TRBV9 and J is TRBJ2-3, with TRBD2 matching over 8 bases. The CDR3 has 15 amino acids. Germline CDR1 and CDR2: SGDLS and YYNGEE. V trimming: 0 bases; J trimming: 4 bases; junction bases outside the gene matches: 4. The CDR3 protein is CASSVAGGLADTQYF. The CDR3 DNA is TGTGCCAGCAGCGTAGCGGGGGGGCTTGCAGATACGCAGTATTTT.

The chain has TRBV6-5 and TRBJ2-4; 8 nucleotides agree with TRBD1. The CDR3 consists of 14 residues. Germline V gives CDR1 MNHEY, CDR2 SVGAGI. With 7 bases clipped from V and 7 bases from J, the junction kept 9 bases outside the gene matches. The chain's CDR3 is CASNLDRGGNIQYF. DNA of the CDR3: TGTGCCAGCAATCTAGACAGGGGTGGGAACATTCAGTACTTC.

The chain combines TRBV9 with TRBJ2-7; TRBD1 agrees at 7 bases. V dropped 5 bases and J dropped 1; count of bases not matched to a gene: 6. The germline V gene encodes CDR1 SGDLS and CDR2 YYNGEE. The CDR3 sequence is 14 residues long. CDR3 DNA sequence: TGTGCCAGCAGTGAAGGGACAGCATCCTACGAGCAGTACTTC. This codes for CASSEGTASYEQYF.

The chain has TRBV7-9 and TRBJ2-2, with 7 nucleotides matching TRBD2. This CDR3 contains 14 residues. V lost 1 base to trimming and J lost 4 bases; unmatched junction nucleotides: 0. Germline loops: CDR1 SEHNR, CDR2 FQNEAQ (reference sequence). The DNA for the CDR3 is TGTGCCAGCAGCTTAGTAGCGGGCACCGGGGAGCTGTTTTTT. It specifies CASSLVAGTGELFF.

This clone was observed a handful of times. This chain connects TRBV11-2 to TRBJ1-1, with no clear D. The ends were cut back, 5 bases at V and 1 base at J, with 8 bases in the middle. The CDR3 consists of 13 residues. CDR1 and CDR2 (germline): SGHAT, FQNNGV. In DNA form, the CDR3 reads TGTGCCAGCAGCGAGGTGGGGAACACTGAAGCTTTCTTT. Amino acid sequence: CASSEVGNTEAFF.